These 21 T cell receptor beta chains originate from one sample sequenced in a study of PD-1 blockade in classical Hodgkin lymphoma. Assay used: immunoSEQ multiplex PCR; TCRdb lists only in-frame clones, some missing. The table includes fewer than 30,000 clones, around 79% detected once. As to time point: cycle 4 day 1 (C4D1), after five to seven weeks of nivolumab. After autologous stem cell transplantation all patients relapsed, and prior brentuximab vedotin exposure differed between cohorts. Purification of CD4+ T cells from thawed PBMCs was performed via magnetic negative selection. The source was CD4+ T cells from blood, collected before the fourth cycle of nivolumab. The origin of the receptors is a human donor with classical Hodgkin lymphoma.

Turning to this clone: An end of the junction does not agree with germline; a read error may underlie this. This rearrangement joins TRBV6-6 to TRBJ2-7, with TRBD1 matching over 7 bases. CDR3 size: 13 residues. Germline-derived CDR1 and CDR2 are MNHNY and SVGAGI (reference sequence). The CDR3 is CASSNTGTAFPLF. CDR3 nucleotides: TGTGCCAGCAGTAACACCGGGACAGCATTCCCCCTCTTC.

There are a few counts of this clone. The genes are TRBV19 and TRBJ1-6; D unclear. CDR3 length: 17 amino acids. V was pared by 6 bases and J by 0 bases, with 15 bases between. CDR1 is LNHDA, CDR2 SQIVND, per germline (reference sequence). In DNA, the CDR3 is TGTGCCAGTAGCACAGAAGGACGATCCTCCTATAATTCACCCCTCCACTTT. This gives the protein CASSTEGRSSYNSPLHF.

Written as DNA, the CDR3 is TGTGCCAGCAGCGCCGAGGGGCATGGCTACACCTTC. As protein: CASSAEGHGYTF. The chain recombines TRBV6-6 with TRBJ1-2; the D gene is possibly TRBD1 (5 bases). The ends were cut back, 6 bases at V and 6 bases at J, with 11 bases in the middle. CDR1 MNHNY and CDR2 SVGAGI come from the germline V gene (reference sequence). CDR3 length: 12 amino acids.

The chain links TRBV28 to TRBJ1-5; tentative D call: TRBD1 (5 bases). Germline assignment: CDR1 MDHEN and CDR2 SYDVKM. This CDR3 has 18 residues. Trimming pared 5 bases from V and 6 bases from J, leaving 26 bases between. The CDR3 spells CASSPGTGSPFYVQPQHF. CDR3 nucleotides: TGTGCCAGCAGTCCCGGGACGGGGTCCCCCTTCTACGTTCAGCCCCAGCATTTT.

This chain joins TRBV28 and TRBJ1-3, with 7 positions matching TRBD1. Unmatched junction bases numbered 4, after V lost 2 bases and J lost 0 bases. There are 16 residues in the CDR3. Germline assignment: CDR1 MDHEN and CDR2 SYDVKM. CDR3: CASSLHRQGSGNTIYF. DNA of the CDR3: TGTGCCAGCAGTTTACACCGACAGGGCTCTGGAAACACCATATATTTT.

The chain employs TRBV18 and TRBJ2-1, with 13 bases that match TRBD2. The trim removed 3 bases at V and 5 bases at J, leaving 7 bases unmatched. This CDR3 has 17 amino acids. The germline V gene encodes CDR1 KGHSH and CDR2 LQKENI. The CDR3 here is CASSPPWTSGGNNEQFF. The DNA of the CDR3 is TGTGCCAGCTCACCTCCTTGGACTAGCGGGGGCAACAATGAGCAGTTCTTC.

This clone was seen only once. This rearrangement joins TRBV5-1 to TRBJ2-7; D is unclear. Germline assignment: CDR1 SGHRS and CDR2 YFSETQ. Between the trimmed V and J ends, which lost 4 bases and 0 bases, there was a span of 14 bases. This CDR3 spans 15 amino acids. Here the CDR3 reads CASSPQTVLSYEQYF. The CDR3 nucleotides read TGCGCCAGCAGCCCCCAGACTGTTCTCTCCTACGAGCAGTACTTC.

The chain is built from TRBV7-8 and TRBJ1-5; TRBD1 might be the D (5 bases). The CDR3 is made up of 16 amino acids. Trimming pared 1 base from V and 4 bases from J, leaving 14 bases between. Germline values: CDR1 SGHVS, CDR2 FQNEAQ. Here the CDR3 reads CASSLVYTGQNQPQHF. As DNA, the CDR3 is TGTGCCAGCAGCTTAGTGTACACGGGGCAAAATCAGCCCCAGCATTTT.

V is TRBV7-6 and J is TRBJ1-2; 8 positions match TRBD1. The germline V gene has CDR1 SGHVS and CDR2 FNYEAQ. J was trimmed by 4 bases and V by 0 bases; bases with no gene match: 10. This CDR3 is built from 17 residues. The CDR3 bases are TGTGCCAGCAGCTTAGCTAGGACAGGGTCCTCGGGCTATGGCTACACCTTC. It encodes CASSLARTGSSGYGYTF. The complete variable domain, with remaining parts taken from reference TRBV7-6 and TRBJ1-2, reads GAGVSQSPRYKVTKRGQDVALRCDPISGHVSLYWYRQALGQGPEFLTYFNYEAQQDKSGLPNDRFSAERPEGSISTLTIQRTEQRDSAMYRCASSLARTGSSGYGYTFGSGTRLTVV.

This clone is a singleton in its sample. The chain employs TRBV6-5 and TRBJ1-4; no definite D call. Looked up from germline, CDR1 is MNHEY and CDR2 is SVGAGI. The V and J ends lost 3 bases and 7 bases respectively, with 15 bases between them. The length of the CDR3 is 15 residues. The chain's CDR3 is CASSYRRMYGEKLFF. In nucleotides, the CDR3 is TGTGCCAGCAGTTATCGTCGTATGTACGGTGAAAAACTGTTTTTT.

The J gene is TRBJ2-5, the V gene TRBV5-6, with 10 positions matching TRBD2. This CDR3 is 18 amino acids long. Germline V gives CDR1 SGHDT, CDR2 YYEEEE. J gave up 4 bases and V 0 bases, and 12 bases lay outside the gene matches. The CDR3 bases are TGTGCCAGCAGCTTGGGCCCCCTGGTAGCGGGGGGCGGAGAGACCCAGTACTTC. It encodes CASSLGPLVAGGGETQYF.

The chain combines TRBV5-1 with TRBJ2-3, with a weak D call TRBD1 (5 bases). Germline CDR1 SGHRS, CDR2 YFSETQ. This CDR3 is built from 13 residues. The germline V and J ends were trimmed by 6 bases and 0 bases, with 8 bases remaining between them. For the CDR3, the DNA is TGCGCCAGCACGACAGCTAGCACAGATACGCAGTATTTT. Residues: CASTTASTDTQYF.

Here the CDR3 reads CASRFPTEQLYGYTF. DNA of the CDR3: TGTGCAAGTCGCTTCCCTACCGAACAGCTCTATGGCTACACCTTC. The J gene is TRBJ1-2, the V gene TRBV12-2; the table's D call, TRBD1, was not checked against the DNA. TRBV12-2 is marked as a pseudogene. There are 15 residues in the CDR3.

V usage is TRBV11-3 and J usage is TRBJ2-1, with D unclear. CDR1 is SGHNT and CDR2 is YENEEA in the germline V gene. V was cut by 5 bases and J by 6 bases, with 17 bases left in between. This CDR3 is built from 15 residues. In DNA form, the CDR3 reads TGTGCCAGCAGCCCGATAGGATACCTCTCCAATGAGCAGTTCTTC. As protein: CASSPIGYLSNEQFF.

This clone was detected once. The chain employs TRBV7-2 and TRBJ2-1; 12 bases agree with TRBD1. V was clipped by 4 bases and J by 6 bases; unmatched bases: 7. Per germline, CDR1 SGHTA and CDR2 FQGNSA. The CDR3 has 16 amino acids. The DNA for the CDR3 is TGTGCCAGCAGCTCCCTTCCGGGACAGGGGGCCAATGAGCAGTTCTTC. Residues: CASSSLPGQGANEQFF.

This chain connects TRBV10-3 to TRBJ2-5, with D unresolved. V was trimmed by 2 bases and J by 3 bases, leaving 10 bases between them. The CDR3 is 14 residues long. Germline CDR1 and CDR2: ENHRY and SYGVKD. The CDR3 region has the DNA TGTGCCATCAGTGAGGTTGGTGAAAAAGAGACCCAGTACTTC. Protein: CAISEVGEKETQYF.

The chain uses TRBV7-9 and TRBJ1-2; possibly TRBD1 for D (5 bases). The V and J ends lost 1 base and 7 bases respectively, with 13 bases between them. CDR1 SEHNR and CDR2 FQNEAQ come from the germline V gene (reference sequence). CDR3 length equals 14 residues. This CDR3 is CASSLVQAVGGYTF. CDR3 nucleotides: TGTGCCAGCAGCTTAGTACAGGCGGTCGGTGGCTACACCTTC.

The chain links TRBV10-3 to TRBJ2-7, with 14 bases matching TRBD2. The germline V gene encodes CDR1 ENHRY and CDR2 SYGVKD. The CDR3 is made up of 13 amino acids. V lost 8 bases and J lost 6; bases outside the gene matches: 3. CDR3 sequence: CAIGGTSGSEQYF. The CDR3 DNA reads TGTGCCATCGGGGGGACTAGCGGGAGCGAGCAGTACTTC.

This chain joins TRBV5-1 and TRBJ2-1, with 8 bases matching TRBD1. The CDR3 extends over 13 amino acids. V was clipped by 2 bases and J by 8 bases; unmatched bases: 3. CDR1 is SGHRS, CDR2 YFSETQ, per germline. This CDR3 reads CASSLGQGDEQFF. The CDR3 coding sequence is TGCGCCAGCAGCTTAGGACAGGGAGATGAGCAGTTCTTC. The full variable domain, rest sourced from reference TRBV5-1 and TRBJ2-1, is KAGVTQTPRYLIKTRGQQVTLSCSPISGHRSVSWYQQTPGQGLQFLFEYFSETQRNKGNFPGRFSGRQFSNSRSEMNVSTLELGDSALYLCASSLGQGDEQFFGPGTRLTVL.

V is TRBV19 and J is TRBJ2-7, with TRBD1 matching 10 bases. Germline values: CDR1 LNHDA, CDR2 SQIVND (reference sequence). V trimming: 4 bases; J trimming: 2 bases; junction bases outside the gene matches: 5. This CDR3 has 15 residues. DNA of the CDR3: TGTGCCAGTAGTACCCCCGGGACAGGGGCCTACGAGCAGTACTTC. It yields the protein CASSTPGTGAYEQYF.

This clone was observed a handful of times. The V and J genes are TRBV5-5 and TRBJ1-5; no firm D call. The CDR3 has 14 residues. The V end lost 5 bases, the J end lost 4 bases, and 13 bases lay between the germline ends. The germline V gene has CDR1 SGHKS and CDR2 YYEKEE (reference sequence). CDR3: CASSWDFANQPQHF. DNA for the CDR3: TGTGCCAGCAGTTGGGATTTTGCAAATCAGCCCCAGCATTTT.